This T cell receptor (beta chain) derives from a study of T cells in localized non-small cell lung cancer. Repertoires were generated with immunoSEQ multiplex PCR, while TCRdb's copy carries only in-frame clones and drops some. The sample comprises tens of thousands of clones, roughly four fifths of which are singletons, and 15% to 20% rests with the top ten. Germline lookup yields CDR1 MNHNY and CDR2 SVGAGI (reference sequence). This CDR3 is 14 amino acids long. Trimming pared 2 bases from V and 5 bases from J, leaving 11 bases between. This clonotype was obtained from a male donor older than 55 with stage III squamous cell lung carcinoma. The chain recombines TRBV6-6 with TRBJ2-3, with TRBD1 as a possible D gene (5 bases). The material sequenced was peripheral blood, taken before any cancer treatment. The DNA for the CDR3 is TGTGCCAGCAGTTACGACCCAGGGCTAGATACGCAGTATTTT. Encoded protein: CASSYDPGLDTQYF.